The 24 T cell receptor beta chains below come from one sample, sequenced in a study of shared clonotypes between healthy human individuals. Libraries were prepared by immunoSEQ multiplex PCR; TCRdb keeps only in-frame clonotypes and omits some of them. Among hundreds of thousands of clones, around 79% were seen once, and the ten largest hold approximately 13%. The specimen sequenced was PBMCs. Receptor source: a woman aged 40-49 years in good health. Some clones in this sample may be carry-over from other donors' samples.

With respect to this clone: At one end the junction does not follow the germline gene, possibly because of a read error. The chain recombines TRBV2 with TRBJ2-2; TRBD1 might be the D (5 bases). The CDR3 has 13 residues. The V gene's germline CDR1 is SNHLY and CDR2 FYNNEI. CDR3 sequence: CASREDRPGELFF. The CDR3 coding sequence is TGTGCCAGCAGAGAAGACAGACCCGGGGAGCTGTTTTTT.

This chain joins TRBV6-4 and TRBJ2-6; D unclear. Germline CDR1 MRHNA, CDR2 SNTAGT. Trimming took off 5 bases at V and 0 bases at J, with 8 bases between the two ends. The CDR3 is made up of 15 amino acids. CDR3 in amino acids: CASSRDPSGANVLTF. In DNA form, the CDR3 reads TGTGCCAGCAGTCGAGACCCCTCTGGGGCCAACGTCCTGACTTTC.

CDR3: CASSRTHGGSGNTIYF. The CDR3 DNA follows: TGTGCCAGCAGCCGGACCCATGGGGGGTCTGGAAACACCATATATTTT. The rearrangement links TRBV5-4 to TRBJ1-3; D possibly corresponds to TRBD1 (5 bases). Trimming removed 4 bases at V and 1 base at J, with 15 bases between. The CDR3 contains 16 residues. CDR1 SGHNT and CDR2 YYREEE come from the germline V gene (reference sequence).

This clone was counted many times. This CDR3 is also generated by other DNA sequences in the sample. The chain carries TRBV27 and TRBJ2-7; D is unresolved. Germline V gene data show CDR1 as MNHEY and CDR2 as SMNVEV (reference sequence). The germline V and J ends were trimmed by 2 bases and 3 bases, with 11 bases remaining between them. The CDR3 consists of 14 residues. The CDR3 here is CASSLAGPNYEQYF. The DNA for the CDR3 is TGTGCCAGCAGTTTAGCCGGTCCTAACTACGAGCAGTACTTC.

The J gene is TRBJ1-2, the V gene TRBV6-1, with TRBD1 as a possible D gene (6 bases). The V end lost 1 base, the J end lost 4 bases, and 13 bases lay between the germline ends. The CDR3 is 15 residues long. The germline CDR1 and CDR2 sequences are MNHNS and SASEGT. The CDR3 bases are TGTGCCAGCAGTGAAGTGCCGGGGGCAGGCTATGGCTACACCTTC. Its translation is CASSEVPGAGYGYTF.

The chain uses TRBV27 and TRBJ2-1; tentative D call: TRBD1 (5 bases). V dropped 5 bases and J dropped 10 bases, with 15 bases sitting between them. There are 13 residues in the CDR3. Germline V gene data show CDR1 as MNHEY and CDR2 as SMNVEV (reference sequence). The CDR3 is CASSTITGTEQFF. The DNA for the CDR3 is TGTGCCAGCAGTACCATTACAGGAACCGAGCAGTTCTTC.

The V gene is TRBV27, the J gene TRBJ2-1; possible D gene TRBD2, 6 bases. CDR1 is MNHEY and CDR2 is SMNVEV in the germline V gene (reference sequence). Trimming took 3 bases from V and 7 from J, leaving 10 bases between them. The CDR3 has 13 residues. CDR3 protein: CASSFTGVNEQFF. DNA of the CDR3: TGTGCCAGCAGTTTCACGGGAGTAAATGAGCAGTTCTTC.

V usage is TRBV7-8 and J usage is TRBJ2-7; a possible D gene is TRBD1 (6 bases). V was trimmed by 8 bases and J by 4 bases, leaving 9 bases between them. CDR1 SGHVS and CDR2 FQNEAQ come from the germline V gene. There are 11 residues in the CDR3. Written as DNA, the CDR3 is TGTGCCAGCTCCGGGACATACGAGCAGTACTTC. The encoded protein is CASSGTYEQYF.

The chain has TRBV7-9 and TRBJ2-1; 7 positions match TRBD2. The CDR3 runs to 16 residues. Germline CDR1 is SEHNR and CDR2 is FQNEAQ (reference sequence). The V gene end was trimmed by 1 base and the J gene end by 4 bases; junction bases not matched to a gene: 7. CDR3 loop: CASSLVTGGPYNEQFF. As DNA, the CDR3 is TGTGCCAGCAGCTTAGTGACGGGAGGACCGTACAATGAGCAGTTCTTC.

This clone has just a few counts. This sequence joins TRBV4-2 and TRBJ2-2; TRBD2 agrees at 13 bases. The V gene end was trimmed by 5 bases and the J gene end by 1 base; junction bases not matched to a gene: 4. The CDR3 is 17 residues long. Germline loops: CDR1 LGHNA, CDR2 YNFKEQ. CDR3 in DNA: TGTGCCAGCAGCACTCGACTAGCGGGAGGGAACACCGGGGAGCTGTTTTTT. Amino acids: CASSTRLAGGNTGELFF.

The rearrangement joins TRBV28 to TRBJ1-1; D perhaps matches TRBD1 (5 bases). The CDR3 runs 17 residues. Germline V CDR1 and CDR2: MDHEN, SYDVKM. Trimming left V 7 bases short and J 4 bases short, with 25 bases between. DNA for the CDR3: TGTGCCAGCAATCCCCCCGGACTCGGGGCGGGGGTCACTGAAGCTTTCTTT. This sequence encodes CASNPPGLGAGVTEAFF.

This clone was seen a few times. J is TRBJ2-7 and V is TRBV2; possibly TRBD2 for D (6 bases). The germline V gene has CDR1 SNHLY and CDR2 FYNNEI. The CDR3 totals 16 residues. The V and J ends lost 0 bases and 0 bases respectively, with 12 bases between them. The CDR3 DNA is TGTGCCAGCAGTGAAGCGCTTCTAGCGTTCTCCTACGAGCAGTACTTC. It translates to CASSEALLAFSYEQYF.

The V gene is TRBV30, the J gene TRBJ2-5, with D possibly TRBD2 on 5 matching bases. The J call may be faulty, since TRBJ2-7 better matches the DNA end. The CDR3 is 14 residues long. Germline V lookup: CDR1 GTSNPN, CDR2 SVGIG (reference sequence). The CDR3 protein is CAWSVPSRSYEQYF. The CDR3 coding sequence is TGTGCCTGGAGTGTACCTAGCCGGAGCTACGAGCAGTACTTC.

The chain recombines TRBV18 with TRBJ2-7; D call uncertain. There are 14 residues in the CDR3. CDR1 KGHSH and CDR2 LQKENI come from the germline V gene. V shed 3 bases and J shed 0 bases, with 9 bases lying between them. In DNA, the CDR3 is TGTGCCAGCTCACCCCCCAGGAGCTCCTACGAGCAGTACTTC. The encoded protein is CASSPPRSSYEQYF. Filled out from reference TRBV18 and TRBJ2-7, the complete variable domain reads NAGVMQNPRHLVRRRGQEARLRCSPMKGHSHVYWYRQLPEEGLKFMVYLQKENIIDESGMPKERFSAEFPKEGPSILRIQQVVRGDSAAYFCASSPPRSSYEQYFGPGTRLTVT.

The chain employs TRBV2 and TRBJ2-2; possible D gene TRBD2, 5 bases. The V gene lost 1 base and the J gene lost 6 bases, with 9 bases spanning the gap. The length of the CDR3 is 14 residues. The germline CDR1 and CDR2 sequences are SNHLY and FYNNEI. CDR3 sequence reads: CASSEVRLPGELFF. CDR3 in DNA: TGTGCCAGCAGTGAAGTACGACTACCCGGGGAGCTGTTTTTT.

This rearrangement joins TRBV2 to TRBJ1-1; maybe TRBD1 (5 bases). Trimming removed 5 bases from V and 6 bases from J, with 16 bases in between. This CDR3 is 14 amino acids long. The germline V gene has CDR1 SNHLY and CDR2 FYNNEI. The CDR3 sequence is CASSPVGVSAEAFF. CDR3 coding DNA: TGTGCCAGCAGTCCCGTAGGGGTGAGCGCTGAAGCTTTCTTT.

The chain is built from TRBV2 and TRBJ2-7, with TRBD2 matching over 8 bases. J was trimmed by 5 bases and V by 6 bases; bases with no gene match: 9. Germline values: CDR1 SNHLY, CDR2 FYNNEI. CDR3 length equals 14 residues. CDR3: CASRPGLGEHEQYF. CDR3 sequence (DNA): TGTGCCAGCAGGCCGGGACTAGGGGAGCACGAGCAGTACTTC.

The chain carries TRBV5-1 and TRBJ1-4, with D uncertain. Trimming stripped 5 bases from V and 2 bases from J, with 10 bases between. This CDR3 contains 14 residues. CDR1 and CDR2 from the germline V gene are SGHRS and YFSETQ. The CDR3 here is CASSSDLTNEKLFF. DNA for the CDR3: TGCGCCAGCAGTTCAGACTTGACTAATGAAAAACTGTTTTTT.

The table lists this clone with a count of one. The chain is built from TRBV28 and TRBJ2-7; the D is unclear. Germline V gene data show CDR1 as MDHEN and CDR2 as SYDVKM. CDR3 size: 13 residues. Trimming removed 0 bases at V and 6 bases at J, with 9 bases between. For the CDR3, the DNA is TGTGCCAGCAGTTTATGGGGCGAGGCCGAGCAGTACTTC. It translates to CASSLWGEAEQYF.

The chain joins TRBV10-3 to TRBJ1-1; D call uncertain. V lost 5 bases to trimming and J lost 1 base, with 8 bases between them. This CDR3 is 13 amino acids long. Germline lookup yields CDR1 ENHRY and CDR2 SYGVKD. CDR3 in amino acids: CAISLVRNTEAFF. CDR3 DNA sequence: TGTGCCATCAGTTTAGTTCGGAACACTGAAGCTTTCTTT.

The rearrangement links TRBV19 to TRBJ2-3, with 8 bases that match TRBD2. CDR3 length: 16 amino acids. Germline lookup yields CDR1 LNHDA and CDR2 SQIVND (reference sequence). The trim removed 5 bases at V and 3 bases at J, leaving 10 bases unmatched. The CDR3: CASSVMSGRGTDTQYF. In DNA form, the CDR3 reads TGTGCCAGTAGTGTAATGAGCGGGAGAGGGACAGATACGCAGTATTTT. Based on the CDR3 plus reference TRBV19 and TRBJ2-3, the full variable domain is DGGITQSPKYLFRKEGQNVTLSCEQNLNHDAMYWYRQDPGQGLRLIYYSQIVNDFQKGDIAEGYSVSREKKESFPLTVTSAQKNPTAFYLCASSVMSGRGTDTQYFGPGTRLTVL.

Concerning this clone: Other DNA variants within this sample encode the same CDR3. This chain connects TRBV15 to TRBJ2-7; 9 bases align to TRBD2. Per germline, CDR1 LNHNV and CDR2 YYDKDF (reference sequence). The length of the CDR3 is 16 residues. V lost 1 base to trimming and J lost 0 bases; unmatched junction nucleotides: 4. The CDR3 bases are TGTGCCACCAGCAGAGGTGCGGGAGGGTACTCCTACGAGCAGTACTTC. It codes for CATSRGAGGYSYEQYF.

The CDR3 loop reads CASSGEWGGDTQYF. The CDR3 bases are TGTGCCAGCAGCGGGGAGTGGGGGGGAGATACGCAGTATTTT. The gene calls are TRBV9 and TRBJ2-3, with 7 bases fitting TRBD2. The germline V gene encodes CDR1 SGDLS and CDR2 YYNGEE. V lost 3 bases to trimming and J lost 5 bases; unmatched junction nucleotides: 6. The CDR3 runs 14 residues.

The chain recombines TRBV11-2 with TRBJ1-6; D is unresolved. V was trimmed by 1 base and J by 3 bases, leaving 10 bases between them. Germline CDR1 and CDR2: SGHAT and FQNNGV. This CDR3 spans 16 amino acids. CDR3 loop: CASSLGWARYNSPLHF. DNA for the CDR3: TGTGCCAGCAGCTTAGGGTGGGCGCGCTATAATTCACCCCTCCACTTT.